This is a list of T cell receptor beta chains from one sample in a study of identical twins. Each CDR3 protein gets one entry after TCRdb re-called the 5' RACE reads with MiXCR. The sample lists fewer than 450,000 distinct CDR3 sequences; approximately 8.8% were seen once. Sequenced sample: naive T cells sorted from blood. Every receptor here comes from a woman aged 45-65 years in good health. The CDR3 runs from the conserved cysteine through the conserved F or W. Each record gives: D gene, J gene, V gene, clone size, CDR3 protein, CDR3 DNA. D genes are given only for firm matches. The size of a clone is reported for some rows only, either as once, few or many, or as a class for expanded clones.

D: .; J: TRBJ2-7; V: TRBV28; size: .; CDR3: CASSSGSTSYEQYF; DNA: TGTGCCAGCAGTTCCGGGTCCACTTCCTACGAGCAGTACTTC
D: TRBD1; J: TRBJ2-4; V: TRBV12-3/TRBV12-4; size: .; CDR3: CASSLAPGQGVF; DNA: TGTGCCAGCAGTTTAGCACCGGGACAGGGGGTCTTC
D: .; J: TRBJ2-7; V: TRBV11-2; size: .; CDR3: CASSPQGSEQYF; DNA: TGTGCCAGCAGCCCCCAGGGGTCCGAGCAGTACTTC
D: .; J: TRBJ2-1; V: TRBV25-1; size: few; CDR3: CAIEGINEQFF; DNA: TGTGCCATTGAGGGGATCAATGAGCAGTTCTTC
D: .; J: TRBJ1-4; V: TRBV27; size: many; CDR3: CASSYRNEKLFF; DNA: TGTGCCAGCAGCTACAGGAATGAAAAACTGTTTTTT
D: .; J: TRBJ2-5; V: TRBV5-4; size: .; CDR3: CASSLARGSQETQYF; DNA: TGTGCCAGCAGCTTGGCACGGGGTTCTCAAGAGACCCAGTACTTC
D: .; J: TRBJ2-5; V: TRBV20-1; size: .; CDR3: CSARDFAGQQETQYF; DNA: TGCAGTGCTAGAGATTTCGCGGGACAGCAAGAGACCCAGTACTTC
D: TRBD2; J: TRBJ2-1; V: TRBV7-9; size: .; CDR3: CASSPLGTREPSYNEQFF; DNA: TGTGCCAGCAGCCCATTGGGGACTAGAGAGCCCTCCTACAATGAGCAGTTCTTC
D: .; J: TRBJ1-1; V: TRBV5-1; size: .; CDR3: CASSLVDITNTEAFF; DNA: TGCGCCAGCAGCTTGGTTGACATAACTAACACTGAAGCTTTCTTT
D: .; J: TRBJ2-1; V: TRBV3-1; size: .; CDR3: CASSQGLLRGYYNEQFF; DNA: TGTGCCAGCAGCCAAGGATTACTGAGGGGGTACTACAATGAGCAGTTCTTC
D: .; J: TRBJ1-2; V: TRBV2; size: many; CDR3: CASSDREGGYGYTF; DNA: TGTGCCAGCAGTGATCGGGAGGGCGGCTATGGCTACACCTTC
D: TRBD1; J: TRBJ2-7; V: TRBV12-3/TRBV12-4; size: few; CDR3: CASRPGQTYEQYF; DNA: TGTGCCAGCAGACCGGGACAGACCTACGAGCAGTACTTC
D: TRBD2; J: TRBJ2-3; V: TRBV4-1; size: few; CDR3: CASSQGGSGTLPDTQYF; DNA: TGCGCCAGCAGCCAAGGGGGTAGCGGGACCCTTCCAGATACGCAGTATTTT
D: TRBD2; J: TRBJ2-1; V: TRBV4-2; size: few; CDR3: CASSQETSGNEQFF; DNA: TGTGCCAGCAGCCAAGAAACTAGCGGAAATGAGCAGTTCTTC
D: .; J: TRBJ2-5; V: TRBV12-3/TRBV12-4; size: .; CDR3: CASSQSRRGGTQYF; DNA: TGTGCCAGCAGTCAATCAAGGAGGGGAGGGACCCAGTACTTC
D: .; J: TRBJ1-3; V: TRBV20-1; size: few; CDR3: CSATRETSGNTIYF; DNA: TGCAGTGCTACGAGGGAAACTTCTGGAAACACCATATATTTT
D: .; J: TRBJ2-5; V: TRBV7-9; size: few; CDR3: CASSLWTETQYF; DNA: TGTGCCAGCAGCTTGTGGACGGAGACCCAGTACTTC
D: TRBD1; J: TRBJ2-1; V: TRBV19; size: .; CDR3: CASSPDRGEQFF; DNA: TGTGCCAGTAGCCCCGACAGGGGTGAGCAGTTCTTC
D: .; J: TRBJ2-4; V: TRBV12-3/TRBV12-4; size: .; CDR3: CASTVAKNIQYF; DNA: TGTGCCAGCACGGTAGCCAAAAACATTCAGTACTTC
D: .; J: TRBJ2-1; V: TRBV2; size: many; CDR3: CASYLWGDEQFF; DNA: TGTGCCAGCTATCTGTGGGGGGATGAGCAGTTCTTC
D: .; J: TRBJ1-6; V: TRBV30; size: .; CDR3: CAWNSVGPSSPLHF; DNA: TGTGCCTGGAATAGTGTAGGCCCCAGCTCACCCCTCCACTTT
D: .; J: TRBJ2-2; V: TRBV4-1; size: many; CDR3: CASSQGVGGLTGELFF; DNA: TGCGCCAGCAGCCAAGGCGTGGGTGGGCTAACCGGGGAGCTGTTTTTT
D: .; J: TRBJ2-3; V: TRBV29-1; size: few; CDR3: CSVEIGAWADTQYF; DNA: TGCAGCGTTGAAATCGGGGCCTGGGCAGATACGCAGTATTTT
D: TRBD2; J: TRBJ2-5; V: TRBV7-2; size: few; CDR3: CASSLGLASQETQYF; DNA: TGTGCCAGCAGCTTAGGACTAGCGTCACAAGAGACCCAGTACTTC
D: .; J: TRBJ1-1; V: TRBV12-3/TRBV12-4; size: .; CDR3: CASSWLALNTEAFF; DNA: TGTGCCAGCAGTTGGTTGGCCTTGAACACTGAAGCTTTCTTT
D: .; J: TRBJ2-7; V: TRBV29-1; size: few; CDR3: CSVGAGPTYEQYF; DNA: TGCAGCGTTGGGGCAGGACCCACCTACGAGCAGTACTTC
D: .; J: TRBJ1-2; V: TRBV20-1; size: many; CDR3: CSAVSRGVANYGYTF; DNA: TGCAGTGCCGTCTCGCGGGGGGTTGCTAACTATGGCTACACCTTC
D: TRBD1; J: TRBJ2-5; V: TRBV5-6; size: .; CDR3: CASSLEGQGGIQETQYF; DNA: TGTGCCAGCAGCTTGGAGGGACAGGGGGGGATCCAAGAGACCCAGTACTTC
D: TRBD2; J: TRBJ2-7; V: TRBV30; size: few; CDR3: CAWRFAGVDEQYF; DNA: TGTGCCTGGAGATTTGCGGGAGTGGATGAGCAGTACTTC